A selection of T cell receptor beta chains follows, all from one sample in a study of T cells after yellow fever vaccination. TCRdb processed the 5' RACE reads anew with MiXCR; each CDR3 protein has one entry. The sample lists some 550,000 distinct CDR3 sequences, roughly 19% occurring once. The specimen comprised PBMCs, sampled 15 days after the yellow fever booster vaccination. These receptor sequences come from a man aged 25 to 45 who received the YFV17D yellow fever vaccine. CDR3s include the opening cysteine and the closing phenylalanine or tryptophan. A D gene is named only where the DNA matches it firmly. For some rows the clone size is stated as once, few or many, or as a class when expanded; others skip it.

>TRBV12-3/TRBV12-4|TRBJ2-5|NA|few
CASSLRVGPAPETQYF
TGTGCCAGCAGTTTGCGAGTGGGGCCGGCCCCAGAGACCCAGTACTTC
>TRBV7-9|TRBJ2-7|NA|few
CASSPEGGAPYEQYF
TGTGCCAGCAGCCCCGAGGGGGGCGCCCCTTACGAGCAGTACTTC
>TRBV30|TRBJ1-1|NA|NA
CAWSEHGNTEAFF
TGTGCCTGGAGCGAACACGGGAACACTGAAGCTTTCTTT
>TRBV6-1|TRBJ1-2|NA|NA
CASSTRGYNGYTF
TGTGCCAGCAGTACCAGGGGTTACAATGGCTACACCTTC
>TRBV7-8|TRBJ1-5|TRBD1|few
CASSHGQAGQPQHF
TGTGCCAGCAGCCACGGACAGGCGGGTCAGCCCCAGCATTTT
>TRBV15|TRBJ1-5|NA|NA
CATSGPYSNQPQHF
TGTGCCACCAGCGGGCCTTATAGCAATCAGCCCCAGCATTTT
>TRBV5-4|TRBJ2-1|NA|few
CASSLGGSLNNEQFF
TGTGCCAGCAGCTTGGGCGGTAGTCTCAACAATGAGCAGTTCTTC
>TRBV7-7|TRBJ2-1|NA|many
CASSQGRANEQFF
TGTGCTAGCAGCCAGGGGCGGGCCAATGAGCAGTTCTTC
>TRBV4-3|TRBJ2-1|TRBD2|few
CASSPRTSGSHNEQFF
TGCGCCAGCAGCCCACGGACTAGCGGGAGCCACAATGAGCAGTTCTTC
>TRBV18|TRBJ2-1|TRBD2|NA
CASSSGLANNEQFF
TGTGCCAGCTCGTCGGGACTAGCGAACAATGAGCAGTTCTTC
>TRBV10-1|TRBJ2-7|TRBD2|NA
CASSADKRGEQYF
TGCGCCAGCAGTGCGGACAAGCGGGGAGAGCAGTACTTC
>TRBV7-2|TRBJ2-2|NA|NA
CASSLALRPSETGELFF
TGTGCCAGCAGCTTAGCGCTCCGCCCTAGCGAAACCGGGGAGCTGTTTTTT
>TRBV7-2|TRBJ2-7|NA|NA
CASSPRTGVPYEQYF
TGTGCCAGCAGCCCAAGGACGGGGGTCCCCTACGAGCAGTACTTC
>TRBV18|TRBJ2-5|NA|many
CASSPPEAGRHGETQYF
TGTGCCAGCTCACCACCGGAGGCGGGAAGGCACGGAGAGACCCAGTACTTC
>TRBV7-9|TRBJ2-1|TRBD2|few
CAVDDRTSGYNEQFF
TGTGCCGTCGACGATAGGACTAGCGGATACAATGAGCAGTTCTTC
>TRBV9|TRBJ2-7|TRBD1|NA
CASSVGQGAAEQYF
TGTGCCAGCAGCGTAGGACAGGGGGCTGCCGAGCAGTACTTC
>TRBV29-1|TRBJ1-1|NA|NA
CSVLGGNTEAFF
TGCAGCGTTTTGGGAGGAAACACTGAAGCTTTCTTT
>TRBV12-3/TRBV12-4|TRBJ1-5|NA|few
CASTSNRASNQPQHF
TGTGCCAGCACCTCGAACAGGGCTAGCAATCAGCCCCAGCATTTT
>TRBV20-1|TRBJ1-4|NA|few
CSAAAVSTNEKLFF
TGCAGTGCCGCCGCGGTGTCCACTAATGAAAAACTGTTTTTT
>TRBV11-2|TRBJ2-7|TRBD2|few
CASSVGTSGRRLGYEQYF
TGTGCCAGCAGCGTTGGGACTAGCGGGAGGAGACTCGGCTACGAGCAGTACTTC
>TRBV6-5|TRBJ2-7|NA|few
CASSAERSQQYF
TGTGCCAGCAGTGCTGAAAGGAGTCAGCAGTACTTC
>TRBV5-1|TRBJ2-1|TRBD1|few
CASSHDRGVNEQFF
TGCGCCAGCAGCCACGACAGGGGAGTCAATGAGCAGTTCTTC
>TRBV7-9|TRBJ1-2|NA|few
CASTSRGDSYGYTF
TGTGCCAGCACCTCCCGGGGAGATTCCTATGGCTACACCTTC
>TRBV3-1|TRBJ2-7|NA|NA
CASSQGDSGGGYEQYF
TGTGCCAGCAGCCAGGGTGACAGTGGAGGTGGGTACGAGCAGTACTTC
>TRBV20-1|TRBJ2-3|TRBD2|few
CSARTGERESDTQYF
TGCAGTGCTAGAACGGGCGAGCGGGAATCAGATACGCAGTATTTT
>TRBV29-1|TRBJ2-5|NA|few
CSVVRKLSPSGSGYQETQYF
TGCAGCGTTGTCCGAAAATTGTCTCCCTCAGGGTCGGGATACCAAGAGACCCAGTACTTC
>TRBV7-2|TRBJ2-2|TRBD1|NA
CASRTDRGGTGELFF
TGTGCCAGCAGAACCGACAGGGGAGGAACCGGGGAGCTGTTTTTT